The source of this T cell receptor (beta chain) is a study of T cells in women clearing cervical HPV infection. Study-level points and caveats: Cases carried less TRBV6-7 than controls: about 0.1% versus 0.15%.

As regards this clone: Its antigen remains unidentified. The sequence runs out 3 residues before the end of the CDR3; the remainder is reconstructed from the germline J gene.

The CDR3 runs 12 residues. Trimming removed 4 bases at V and 3 bases at J, with 10 bases between. Germline CDR1 reads DFQATT; CDR2 reads SNEGSKA (reference sequence). Sequencing used immunoSEQ multiplex PCR; TCRdb keeps in-frame clones, though not all of them. Reported are about 30,000 clones; the ten largest clones contain under 8%. Sequenced material: blood buffy coat. The TCR comes from a woman aged 18 to 69 with a cervical HPV16 infection that either progressed to CIN3+ or cleared (not recorded which). This chain uses TRBV20-1 with TRBJ2-7; perhaps TRBD1 as D (5 bases). The CDR3 here is CSATPDIYEQYF. The DNA read from the CDR3 is TGCAGTGCTACCCCGGACATCTACGAG.